This T cell receptor beta chain appears in the sequencing data of a study of blood T cells in healthy people across ages. PCR was performed a second time for 7 to 11 cycles using a sample-barcoded 5' primer and a J-beta primer mix. Every sample returned 2.5 million or more CDR3-containing paired-end reads. TCRdb analysed the 5' RACE reads with MiXCR anew, one entry per CDR3 protein. The sample holds 1.5 million to 2 million distinct CDR3 sequences, roughly 28% seen once. V gave up 0 bases and J gave up 7 bases; unmatched junction bases: 6. The CDR3 is made up of 16 amino acids. The germline CDR1 and CDR2 sequences are SGHRS and YFSETQ. Study-wide results and limits: Older age went with lower TCR beta diversity per million T cells, in a roughly linear way.

Details on this clonotype: Its antigen is still unknown.

Sequenced sample: blood. This TCR was recovered from a woman in her thirties in good health. This chain joins TRBV5-1 and TRBJ1-6; 8 bases fit TRBD1. The CDR3, as DNA: TGCGCCAGCAGCTTGGAGGCAAGGACAGGGAATTCACCCCTCCACTTT. It is translated as CASSLEARTGNSPLHF.